This record concerns one T cell receptor beta chain sequence. Which antigen it targets is not known. Per-base qualities were not stored, and no clone one base away is much larger. According to the study, the label for this sample's treatment or condition signals: allogeneic hematopoietic cell transplantation with graft depleted of TCRalphabeta T cells and CD19 B cells. The transplant recipients were children given TCRalphabeta/CD19-depleted allogeneic hematopoietic cell grafts. This sample stems from a study of T-cell reconstitution after alpha-beta-depleted transplantation in children (dated by TCRdb to the mid-2010s). Context from the whole study: Using TCR repertoire profiling, the study followed T-cell immune reconstitution in a quantitative way in children after TCRalphabeta/CD19-depleted allogeneic hematopoietic cell transplantation. General conclusions and limits of the study: The apparently early alphabetaT-cell count recovery about two months after transplant was reportedly dependent on only several hundred rapidly expanded clones derived from non-depleted graft cells. Over subsequent months, a decline in hyperexpanded clone frequencies was noted, and after one year, T-cell counts and TCRbeta diversity were mostly ascribed to newly produced T cells. In some patients, high TCRbeta diversity at day 60 was attributed to recipient T cells and intrathymic progenitors that had survived conditioning.

Libraries were built with PCR. These reads were obtained on an Illumina HiSeq 2500. TCR libraries were prepared with molecular barcoding, using unique molecular identifiers to normalize TCRbeta repertoire quantification. TCRdb's own reprocessing of the public reads used fastp at Q25 and MiXCR and kept productive beta chains. CDR3 protein duplicates are merged, each entry listing the most common genes and DNA. A total of approximately 220,000 distinct CDR3 sequences appear in this sample, roughly 15% of them only once. The ten largest clones capture 35% to 50% of the sample. V gives up 5 bases and J gives up 8 bases, and the segment between their germline ends measures 10 bases. CDR1 and CDR2 are drawn from the germline V gene: SGHAT, FQNNGV. From its cysteine to its phenylalanine, the CDR3 spans 12 amino acids. The DNA shown is the 36-base CDR3, in frame from base 1.

This sequence was found in a male patient between 2 and 10 years old who had a stem cell transplant for acute lymphoblastic leukemia, so the T cells may come from the graft donor. Here the chain combines TRBV11-2 and TRBJ1-3; there is no confident call for the D gene. The starting material was PBMCs, mostly from graft donor cells, obtained 360 days after TCRalphabeta/CD19-depleted stem cell transplant. At the DNA level, the sequence is TGTGCCAGCAGCCGAGGCGGGGACACCATATATTTT. Its amino acids are CASSRGGDTIYF. The full variable domain, completed from the reference TRBV11-2 and TRBJ1-3 proteins outside the CDR3, reads EAGVAQSPRYKIIEKRQSVAFWCNPISGHATLYWYQQILGQGPKLLIQFQNNGVVDDSQLPKDRFSAERLKGVDSTLKIQPAKLEDSAVYLCASSRGGDTIYFGEGSWLTVV.